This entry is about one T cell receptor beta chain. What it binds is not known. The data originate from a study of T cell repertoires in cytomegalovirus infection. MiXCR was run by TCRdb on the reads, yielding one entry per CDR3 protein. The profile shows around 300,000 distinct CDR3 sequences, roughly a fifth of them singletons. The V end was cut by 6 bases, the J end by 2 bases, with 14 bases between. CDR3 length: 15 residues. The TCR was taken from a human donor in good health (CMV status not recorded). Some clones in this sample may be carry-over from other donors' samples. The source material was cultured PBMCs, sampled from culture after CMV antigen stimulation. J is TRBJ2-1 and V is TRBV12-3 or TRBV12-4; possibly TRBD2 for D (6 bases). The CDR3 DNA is TGTGCCAGCAGCCACCTTGGCGGGGCCTACAATGAGCAGTTCTTC. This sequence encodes CASSHLGGAYNEQFF.